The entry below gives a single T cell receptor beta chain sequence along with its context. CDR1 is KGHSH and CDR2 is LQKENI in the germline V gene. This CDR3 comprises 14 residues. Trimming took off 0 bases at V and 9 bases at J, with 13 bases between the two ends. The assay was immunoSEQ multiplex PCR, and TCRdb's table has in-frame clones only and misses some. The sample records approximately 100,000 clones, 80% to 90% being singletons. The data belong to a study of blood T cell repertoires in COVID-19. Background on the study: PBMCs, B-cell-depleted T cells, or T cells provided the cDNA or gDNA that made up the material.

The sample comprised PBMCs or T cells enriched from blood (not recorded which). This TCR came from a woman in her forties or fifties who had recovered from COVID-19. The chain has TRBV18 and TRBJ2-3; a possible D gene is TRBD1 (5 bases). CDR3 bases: TGTGCCAGCTCACCACCCGTCCAGGGTGAGACGCAGTATTTT. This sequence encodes CASSPPVQGETQYF.